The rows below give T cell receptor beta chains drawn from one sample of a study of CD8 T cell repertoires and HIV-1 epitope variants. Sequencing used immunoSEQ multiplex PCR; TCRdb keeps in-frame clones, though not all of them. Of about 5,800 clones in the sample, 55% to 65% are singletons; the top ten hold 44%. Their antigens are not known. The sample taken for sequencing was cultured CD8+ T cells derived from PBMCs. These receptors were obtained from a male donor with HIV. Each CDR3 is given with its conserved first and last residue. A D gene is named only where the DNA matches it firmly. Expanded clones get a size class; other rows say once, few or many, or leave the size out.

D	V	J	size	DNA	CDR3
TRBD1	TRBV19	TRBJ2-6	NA	TGTGCCAGTAGTGTTGTAACGACAGGGGGTGGCTCTGGGGCCAACGTCCTGACTTTC	CASSVVTTGGGSGANVLTF
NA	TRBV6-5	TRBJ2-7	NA	TGTGCCAGCAGTTCACAGGGATTTTCCTACGAGCAGTACTTC	CASSSQGFSYEQYF
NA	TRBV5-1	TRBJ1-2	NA	TGCGCCAGCAGCTTCCCTCGCGGAGGGGAGGACTATGGCTACACCTTC	CASSFPRGGEDYGYTF
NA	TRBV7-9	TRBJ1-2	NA	TGTGCCAGCAGCGAGGGCGGGGGACACGGCTACACCTTC	CASSEGGGHGYTF
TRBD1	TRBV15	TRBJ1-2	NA	TGTGCCACCAGCAGTACACAGGGGGCCTACGACTATGGCTACACCTTC	CATSSTQGAYDYGYTF
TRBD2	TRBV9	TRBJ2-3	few	TGTGCCAGCAGCGTAGAAAGGACGGGGGGAACGGATACGCAGTATTTT	CASSVERTGGTDTQYF
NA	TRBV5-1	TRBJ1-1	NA	TGCGCCAGCAGCTTGGCCACAGGCGGAACTGAAGCTTTCTTT	CASSLATGGTEAFF
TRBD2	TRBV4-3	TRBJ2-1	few	TGCGCCAGCAGCCAAGACACTAGCGGGCGCTACAATGAGCAGTTCTTC	CASSQDTSGRYNEQFF
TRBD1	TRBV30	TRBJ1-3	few	TGTGCCTGGAGTCCTCGGGACAGGGGAAACACCATATATTTT	CAWSPRDRGNTIYF
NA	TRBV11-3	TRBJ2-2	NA	TGTGCCAGCAGCTTGGACGGGGAGCTGTTTTTT	CASSLDGELFF
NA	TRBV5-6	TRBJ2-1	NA	TGTGCCAGCAGCTCTATCCAAAATCAGCAGTTCTTC	CASSSIQNQQFF
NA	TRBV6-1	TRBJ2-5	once	TGTGCCAGCGGGGGACCCGACCGTATAACCCAGTACTTC	CASGGPDRITQYF
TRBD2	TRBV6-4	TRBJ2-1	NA	TGTGCCAGCAGTGAAACTAGCGGGGACCAGGATGAGCAGTTCTTC	CASSETSGDQDEQFF
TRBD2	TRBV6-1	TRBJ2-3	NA	TGTGCCAGCAGTGAGGGGACTAGCGGGAGAACAGATACGCAGTATTTT	CASSEGTSGRTDTQYF
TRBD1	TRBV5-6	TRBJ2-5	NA	TGTGCCAGCAGCCTGGACAGGGGGATAGAGACCCAGTACTTC	CASSLDRGIETQYF
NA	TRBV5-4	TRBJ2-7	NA	TGTGCCAGCAGTCTGGCCTCCTACGAGCAGTACTTC	CASSLASYEQYF